This T cell receptor beta chain was captured in a study of T cell responses to AZD1222 COVID-19 vaccine. In the study overall: Second-dose recipients at about 4 or about 12 weeks were treated as one pooled group. Study-level results: Breadth and depth of Spike-specific TCRs rose after two AZD1222 doses. Reportedly, nearly half of unique spike TCRs recognized epitopes outside B.1.351/B.1.1.7 mutations.

In regard to this clone: The antigen remains unidentified.

There are 14 residues in the CDR3. CDR1 and CDR2 from the germline V gene are LGHDT and YNNKEL (reference sequence). V was pared by 0 bases and J by 6 bases, with 12 bases between. Repertoires were generated with immunoSEQ multiplex PCR, while TCRdb's copy carries only in-frame clones and drops some. The data show 130,000 or so clones, roughly 90% seen once. The clonotype was recovered from an adult in good health. The chain has TRBV3-1 (or the pseudogene TRBV3-2) and TRBJ2-7, with D possibly TRBD2 on 6 matching bases. Sequences were derived from peripheral blood, sampled on day 0 of AZD1222 vaccination. CDR3 coding DNA: TGTGCCAGCAGCCAAGACGGGGGACGGGGCGAGCAGTACTTC. It translates to CASSQDGGRGEQYF.